Here is one TCR beta chain with its context. Its specificity is unknown. The CDR3 is 15 amino acids. The germline V gene has CDR1 MDHEN and CDR2 SYDVKM. Trimming left V 5 bases short and J 0 bases short, with 11 bases between. Sequenced material consisted of expressed TCRB transcripts (all of the isolated RNA was reverse transcribed). Assay: immunoSEQ multiplex PCR; the TCRdb copy retains only in-frame clones and omits some. Here the sample spans about 290,000 clones, about 8.5% being singletons. This entry comes from a study of beta chain features in type 1 diabetes. Study observations and caveats: PCR might favor shorter templates, but any such skew would affect patients and controls equally. For TCRB rearrangement, an influence of HLA type remained unresolved here.

This TCR derives from a young woman in good health. V is TRBV28 and J is TRBJ2-4; no clear D gene. Material: central memory CD4+ T cells from blood. The CDR3 protein is CASSIAELAKNIQYF. CDR3 coding DNA: TGTGCCAGCAGTATCGCAGAGCTAGCCAAAAACATTCAGTACTTC. Based on the CDR3 plus reference TRBV28 and TRBJ2-4, the full variable domain is DVKVTQSSRYLVKRTGEKVFLECVQDMDHENMFWYRQDPGLGLRLIYFSYDVKMKEKGDIPEGYSVSREKKERFSLILESASTNQTSMYLCASSIAELAKNIQYFGAGTRLSVL.